Below, 29 T cell receptor beta chains from the same sample are listed, as sequenced in a study of shared T cell receptors in the human thymus. The data were produced by immunoSEQ multiplex PCR, yet TCRdb's version contains in-frame clones alone and is incomplete. The sample lists about 400,000 clones; 95% were seen once. The sequenced material came from thymocytes. All receptors come from a human donor.

The chain joins TRBV11-2 to TRBJ1-1; D remains ambiguous. The CDR3 is made up of 13 amino acids. From germline, CDR1 is SGHAT and CDR2 FQNNGV. V was shortened by 5 bases and J by 6 bases, with 13 bases between the two germline ends. The CDR3 protein is CASSLGLRSEAFF. CDR3 DNA: TGTGCCAGCAGCCTGGGTTTAAGATCTGAAGCTTTCTTT. The variable domain in full, with the rest retrieved from reference TRBV11-2 and TRBJ1-1, is EAGVAQSPRYKIIEKRQSVAFWCNPISGHATLYWYQQILGQGPKLLIQFQNNGVVDDSQLPKDRFSAERLKGVDSTLKIQPAKLEDSAVYLCASSLGLRSEAFFGQGTRLTVV.

This chain connects TRBV4-1 to TRBJ2-1; 8 bases line up with TRBD2. CDR3 length: 17 residues. In germline, CDR1 is MGHRA, CDR2 YSYEKL. The ends lost 0 bases at V and 5 bases at J; junction bases unmatched: 9. In DNA form, the CDR3 reads TGCGCCAGCAGCCAAGAAGGGGCGGGAGGACAGCACAATGAGCAGTTCTTC. It encodes CASSQEGAGGQHNEQFF.

This chain links TRBV4-2 with TRBJ2-2; 7 bases match TRBD1. In germline, CDR1 is LGHNA, CDR2 YNFKEQ. The CDR3 is 14 residues long. V lost 8 bases to trimming and J lost 6 bases; unmatched junction nucleotides: 9. The CDR3 DNA sequence: TGTGCCAGCGGGGAGACAGGGCCCCCCGGGGAGCTGTTTTTT. It is translated as CASGETGPPGELFF.

The V call is TRBV10-3, the J call TRBJ1-3, with D possibly TRBD1 on 6 matching bases. CDR3 length equals 16 residues. V lost 6 bases and J 4 bases, leaving 19 bases between the germline ends. CDR1 and CDR2 from the germline V gene are ENHRY and SYGVKD. The CDR3 DNA reads TGTGCCATCAGCCTCGACAGGAATTTATCCGGAAACACCATATATTTT. As protein: CAISLDRNLSGNTIYF.

This clone has only one observation. The chain carries TRBV5-4 and TRBJ2-6, with D perhaps given as TRBD1 or TRBD2 (5 bases each). V was pared by 0 bases and J by 3 bases, with 10 bases between. Germline values: CDR1 SGHNT, CDR2 YYREEE (reference sequence). The CDR3 runs 16 residues. This CDR3 reads CASSLARGGGANVLTF. In nucleotides, the CDR3 is TGTGCCAGCAGCTTGGCGAGGGGTGGTGGGGCCAACGTCCTGACTTTC.

The rearrangement links TRBV30 to TRBJ2-2; the D gene could be TRBD1 or TRBD2 (5 bases each). The germline CDR1 and CDR2 sequences are GTSNPN and SVGIG (reference sequence). The CDR3 totals 13 residues. V was trimmed by 5 bases and J by 6 bases, leaving 13 bases between them. CDR3 nucleotides: TGTGCCTGGGGCAGAGGGACCTCCGGGGAGCTGTTTTTT. Translated, it gives CAWGRGTSGELFF.

The chain uses TRBV7-9 and TRBJ1-3; possible D gene TRBD1, 6 bases. This CDR3 region has 17 residues. The V and J ends lost 5 bases and 2 bases respectively, with 19 bases between them. The V gene's germline CDR1 is SEHNR and CDR2 FQNEAQ (reference sequence). The CDR3: CASSPQVAGEAGNTIYF. The CDR3 coding sequence is TGTGCCAGCAGCCCCCAGGTGGCAGGGGAGGCTGGAAACACCATATATTTT.

The chain uses TRBV9 and TRBJ1-2; TRBD1 aligns across 7 bases. Germline CDR1 SGDLS, CDR2 YYNGEE. This CDR3 has 12 residues. The J segment lost 8 bases and the V segment lost 3 bases, leaving 4 bases of the junction unmatched. The CDR3 DNA follows: TGTGCCAGCAGCGGAGACAGGGACGGCTACACCTTC. This sequence encodes CASSGDRDGYTF.

The rearrangement joins TRBV29-1 to TRBJ2-7; 7 bases align to TRBD2. CDR1 and CDR2 from the germline V gene are SQVTM and ANQGSEA. This CDR3 comprises 14 residues. V lost 7 bases and J lost 4; bases outside the gene matches: 13. CDR3 in DNA: TGCAGCGGCACTAGCGAAACGGTCGGGTACGAGCAGTACTTC. This translates into CSGTSETVGYEQYF.

The V gene is TRBV27, the J gene TRBJ2-3, with D possibly TRBD2 on 6 matching bases. Germline V gene lookup returns CDR1 MNHEY and CDR2 SMNVEV (reference sequence). V was shortened by 1 base and J by 4 bases, with 18 bases between the two germline ends. The CDR3 sequence is 17 residues long. This CDR3 reads CASSLFLGEDFADTQYF. The CDR3 DNA is TGTGCCAGCAGTTTATTTTTGGGGGAGGACTTTGCAGATACGCAGTATTTT.

The chain uses TRBV29-1 and TRBJ2-1; maybe TRBD1 (8 bases). Germline CDR1 is SQVTM and CDR2 is ANQGSEA. The CDR3 covers 13 residues. V was cut by 3 bases and J by 16 bases, with 22 bases left in between. The CDR3 here is CSVDLNHRGGAFF. Here the CDR3 DNA reads TGCAGCGTTGACCTTAACCACAGGGGGGGGGCATTCTTC.

This sequence joins TRBV5-7 and TRBJ2-6; D might be TRBD2 (5 bases). TRBV5-7 is recorded as an ORF, its role being uncertain. The CDR3 length is 16 residues. Trimming shortened V by 4 bases and J by 5 bases, and 16 bases separated the two germline ends. The CDR3 sequence is CASSLPGKTRANVLTF. The CDR3 DNA follows: TGTGCCAGCAGCCTGCCGGGGAAGACGAGGGCCAACGTCCTGACTTTC.

The chain uses TRBV7-3 and TRBJ2-7; D gene uncertain. This CDR3 spans 14 amino acids. Trimming removed 2 bases from V and 1 base from J, with 9 bases in between. The germline CDR1 and CDR2 sequences are SGHTA and FQGTGA. The CDR3 sequence is CASSLFSGSYEQYF. In nucleotides, the CDR3 is TGTGCCAGCAGCTTATTCTCCGGATCCTACGAGCAGTACTTC.

The CDR3 coding sequence is TGTGCCAGCAGCTTAACCGGCGTGGGGAGAGATAGCACAGATACGCAGTATTTT. This sequence encodes CASSLTGVGRDSTDTQYF. This chain connects TRBV7-2 to TRBJ2-3, with a tentative D call TRBD2 (5 bases). CDR1 is SGHTA, CDR2 FQGNSA, per germline. The CDR3 extends over 18 amino acids. Trimming cost V 2 bases and J 0 bases, with 18 bases left between them.

The rearrangement uses TRBV15 and TRBJ2-7; D might be TRBD1 (7 bases). The CDR3 runs to 18 residues. Germline CDR1 reads LNHNV; CDR2 reads YYDKDF (reference sequence). Trimming left V 2 bases short and J 4 bases short, with 24 bases between. The CDR3 is CATSRFLPRGDRRYEQYF. CDR3 bases: TGTGCCACCAGCAGATTTCTCCCCAGGGGGGACAGAAGATACGAGCAGTACTTC.

The J gene is TRBJ2-2, the V gene TRBV7-2; 12 nucleotides match TRBD2. J was trimmed by 3 bases and V by 1 base; bases with no gene match: 9. The CDR3 is 19 amino acids. Germline V lookup: CDR1 SGHTA, CDR2 FQGNSA. This CDR3 is CASSLEPLAGGWDTGELFF. CDR3 nucleotide sequence: TGTGCCAGCAGCTTAGAGCCCCTAGCGGGAGGGTGGGACACCGGGGAGCTGTTTTTT.

The chain carries TRBV30 and TRBJ2-5; TRBD2 matches 10 bases. V lost 2 bases to trimming and J lost 2 bases; unmatched junction nucleotides: 11. The CDR3 loop spans 17 amino acids. Germline lookup yields CDR1 GTSNPN and CDR2 SVGIG (reference sequence). CDR3 residues: CAWSSLRVTSGQETQYF. The CDR3 DNA is TGTGCCTGGAGTTCCCTTCGAGTGACTAGCGGGCAAGAGACCCAGTACTTC.

Only one count was recorded for this clone. The genes are TRBV11-1 and TRBJ1-2; no clear D. Trimming removed 5 bases at V and 2 bases at J, with 3 bases between. The CDR3 runs to 11 residues. Germline V gives CDR1 SGHAT, CDR2 FQDESV (reference sequence). The CDR3 coding sequence is TGTGCCAGCAGCACCAACTATGGCTACACCTTC. It codes for CASSTNYGYTF.

J is TRBJ2-5 and V is TRBV18; 11 nucleotides agree with TRBD2. This CDR3 spans 14 amino acids. Germline lookup yields CDR1 KGHSH and CDR2 LQKENI. V gave up 4 bases and J gave up 3 bases; unmatched junction bases: 1. The CDR3 region has the DNA TGTGCCAGCTCACGACTAGCGGGGAAAGAGACCCAGTACTTC. Translation gives CASSRLAGKETQYF.

The V and J genes are TRBV11-2 and TRBJ1-2; 7 positions agree with TRBD1. The germline V gene encodes CDR1 SGHAT and CDR2 FQNNGV. The J segment lost 6 bases and the V segment lost 0 bases, leaving 13 bases of the junction unmatched. This CDR3 has 17 residues. CDR3 DNA: TGTGCCAGCAGCTTAGATCGACAGGGTAGGCCCCAGCATGGCTACACCTTC. Translated, it gives CASSLDRQGRPQHGYTF.

The V and J genes are TRBV6-4 and TRBJ2-1; D may be TRBD2 (5 bases). V gave up 0 bases and J gave up 6 bases, with 15 bases separating them. Germline values: CDR1 MRHNA, CDR2 SNTAGT. The CDR3 has 16 amino acids. CDR3 in DNA: TGTGCCAGCAGTGACTCGAAAACTAGAATGAGCAATGAGCAGTTCTTC. Translating it yields CASSDSKTRMSNEQFF.

CDR3 DNA: TGTGCCTGGAGTGTACAGGACAGCTCCTACAATGAGCAGTTCTTC. Its translation: CAWSVQDSSYNEQFF. V gene TRBV30 combines with J gene TRBJ2-1; weak D call: TRBD1 (6 bases). The germline gives CDR1 GTSNPN, CDR2 SVGIG (reference sequence). The V gene lost 0 bases and the J gene lost 0 bases, with 9 bases spanning the gap. There are 15 residues in the CDR3.

The rearrangement links TRBV7-3 to TRBJ1-2, with TRBD1 identical over 7 bases. The CDR3 is made up of 14 amino acids. The junction had 5 bases not matched to a gene; V was cut back by 5 bases and J by 2 bases. In germline, CDR1 is SGHTA, CDR2 FQGTGA. The CDR3 spells CASSEKGGNYGYTF. CDR3 DNA sequence: TGTGCCAGCAGCGAAAAAGGGGGCAACTATGGCTACACCTTC.

This clone appeared once. This chain uses TRBV19 with TRBJ1-2, with TRBD1 identical over 8 bases. Trimming at V came to 6 bases and at J to 2 bases, leaving 11 bases not matched to a gene. Germline V gives CDR1 LNHDA, CDR2 SQIVND (reference sequence). The CDR3 length is 16 residues. The CDR3 is CASRLMNRDRNYGYTF. CDR3 in DNA: TGTGCCAGTAGGCTTATGAACCGGGACAGGAACTATGGCTACACCTTC.

The chain uses TRBV7-3 and TRBJ2-1; TRBD2 agrees at 12 bases. The CDR3 covers 15 residues. Germline V gene sequence: CDR1 SGHTA, CDR2 FQGTGA. The V segment lost 5 bases and the J segment 6 bases; nucleotides outside the gene matches: 5. CDR3 coding DNA: TGTGCCAGCAGCCCGGGACTAGCGGGTCTCAATGAGCAGTTCTTC. It encodes CASSPGLAGLNEQFF.

The rearrangement links TRBV6-1 to TRBJ2-1; possibly TRBD1 for D (6 bases). The germline V and J ends were trimmed by 2 bases and 7 bases, with 12 bases remaining between them. The CDR3 covers 14 residues. The germline gives CDR1 MNHNS, CDR2 SASEGT. Here the CDR3 DNA reads TGTGCCAGCAGTGAAATGGGGGCAGGAAATGAGCAGTTCTTC. Translated, it gives CASSEMGAGNEQFF.

This chain links TRBV7-2 with TRBJ2-1; 8 bases map to TRBD2. Germline V lookup: CDR1 SGHTA, CDR2 FQGNSA. CDR3 length: 17 residues. Trimming at V came to 4 bases and at J to 7 bases, leaving 15 bases not matched to a gene. The CDR3 DNA follows: TGTGCCAGCAGCTCCCAGATGGAGAGCGGGAGTAGGAATGAGCAGTTCTTC. It encodes CASSSQMESGSRNEQFF.

The CDR3 protein is CASSLGTEANQPQHF. CDR3 nucleotides: TGTGCCAGCAGTTTGGGGACAGAAGCTAATCAGCCCCAGCATTTT. J is TRBJ1-5 and V is TRBV27; 7 nucleotides line up with TRBD1. Germline loops: CDR1 MNHEY, CDR2 SMNVEV (reference sequence). After removal of 3 bases from V and 4 bases from J, the junction contained 6 bases not matched to a gene. The CDR3 contains 15 residues.

CDR3 nucleotides: TGTGCCAGCAGCCTCCCGGGACAAGGCTATGGCTACACCTTC. Residues: CASSLPGQGYGYTF. The chain links TRBV7-6 to TRBJ1-2, with D possibly TRBD1 on 6 matching bases. The CDR3 is 14 amino acids. Germline-derived CDR1 and CDR2 are SGHVS and FNYEAQ. The V and J ends lost 5 bases and 4 bases respectively, with 14 bases between them.